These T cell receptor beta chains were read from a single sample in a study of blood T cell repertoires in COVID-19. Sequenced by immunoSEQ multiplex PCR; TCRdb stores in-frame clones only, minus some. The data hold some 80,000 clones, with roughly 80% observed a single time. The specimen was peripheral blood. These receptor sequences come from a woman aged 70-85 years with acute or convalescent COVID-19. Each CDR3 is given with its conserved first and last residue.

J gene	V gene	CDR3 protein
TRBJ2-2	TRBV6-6	CASSYIRGATGELFF
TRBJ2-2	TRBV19	CASRGTVNTGELFF
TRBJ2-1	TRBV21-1	CASSKHWGFFGQGFGNEQFF
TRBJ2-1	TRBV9	CASSPTWGGSSYNEQFF
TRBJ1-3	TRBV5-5	CASSPRGTGAANTIYF
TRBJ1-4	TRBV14	CASSHLGANEKLFF
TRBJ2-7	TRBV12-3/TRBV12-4	CASSFRGVYEQYF
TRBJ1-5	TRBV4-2	CASSPRDRGFQPQHF
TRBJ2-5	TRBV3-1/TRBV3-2	CASSQDPRVGETQYF
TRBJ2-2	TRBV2	CASRELAGGYTGELFF
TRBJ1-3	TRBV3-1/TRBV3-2	CASSPTGEPNSGNTIYF
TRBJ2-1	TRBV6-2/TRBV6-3	CASSPVQGRRVNSSYNEQFF
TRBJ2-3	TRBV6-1	CASSGPRTSGAADTQYF
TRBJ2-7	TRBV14	CASSLRFRGSYEQYF
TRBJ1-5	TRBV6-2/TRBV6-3	CASSFSQGSNQPQHF
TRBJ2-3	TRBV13	CASSKSLGTSGSRTQYF
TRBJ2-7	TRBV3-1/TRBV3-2	CASSPGQFPYEQYF
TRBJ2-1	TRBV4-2	CASSSSGTSGRNEQFF
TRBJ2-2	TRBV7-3	CASSPALGGRAHGELFF
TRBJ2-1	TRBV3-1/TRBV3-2	CASSLLGSSYNEQFF
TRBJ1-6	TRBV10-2	CASSDRASDLHF
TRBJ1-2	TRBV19	CASSTREGGAYGYTF
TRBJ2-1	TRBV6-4	CASSGGTSGSINEQFF
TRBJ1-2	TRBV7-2	CASSLDRGLGDGYTF
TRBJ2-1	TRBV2	CASSLAGEGNEQFF
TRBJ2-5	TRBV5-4	CASSWAGFRETQYF
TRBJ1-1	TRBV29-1	CSVEQATEAFF